This TCR beta chain came from a study of T-cell reconstitution after alpha-beta-depleted transplantation in children. Study-level points and caveats: At one year after transplant, newly produced T cells mostly accounted for T-cell counts and diversity. In patients about two months after transplant, alpha-beta T cells reportedly arose from several hundred expanded graft clones.

A word on this clonotype: Antigen unknown.

Unique molecular identifiers featured in how the TCRbeta library was prepared. TCRdb independently ran MiXCR on the PCR reads; one entry per CDR3 protein. The sample holds around 490,000 distinct CDR3 sequences, about an eighth seen once. The CDR3 extends over 16 amino acids. V was shortened by 1 base and J by 10 bases, with 22 bases between the two germline ends. In germline, CDR1 is PRHDT, CDR2 FYEKMQ (reference sequence). The specimen comprised PBMCs, mostly from graft donor cells, sampled 180 days after TCRalphabeta/CD19-depleted stem cell transplant. The chain has TRBV13 and TRBJ1-1; D not certain. The source is a female patient under 10 years old who had a stem cell transplant for aplastic anemia, so the T cells may come from the graft donor. The CDR3 DNA reads TGTGCCAGCAGCTTAGTGTCATCGCTCTACCGGGAAGGAGCTTTCTTT. The encoded protein is CASSLVSSLYREGAFF.